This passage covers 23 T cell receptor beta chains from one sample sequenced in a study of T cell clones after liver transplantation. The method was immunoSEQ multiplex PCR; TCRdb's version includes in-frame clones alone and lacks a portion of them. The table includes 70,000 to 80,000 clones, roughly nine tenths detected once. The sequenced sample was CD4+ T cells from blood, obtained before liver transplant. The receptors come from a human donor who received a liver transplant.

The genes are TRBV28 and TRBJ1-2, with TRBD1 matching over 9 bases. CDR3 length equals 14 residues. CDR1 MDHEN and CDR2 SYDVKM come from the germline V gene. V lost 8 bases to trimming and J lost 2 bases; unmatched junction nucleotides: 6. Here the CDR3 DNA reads TGTGCCAGCTCCGGTGGGACAGGGAACTATGGCTACACCTTC. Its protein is CASSGGTGNYGYTF.

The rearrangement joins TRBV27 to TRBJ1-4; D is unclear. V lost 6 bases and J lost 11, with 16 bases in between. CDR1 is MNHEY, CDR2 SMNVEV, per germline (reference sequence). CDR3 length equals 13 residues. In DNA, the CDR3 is TGTGCCAGCAGCCGGGGTCCTGAGGCGAAACTGTTTTTT. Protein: CASSRGPEAKLFF.

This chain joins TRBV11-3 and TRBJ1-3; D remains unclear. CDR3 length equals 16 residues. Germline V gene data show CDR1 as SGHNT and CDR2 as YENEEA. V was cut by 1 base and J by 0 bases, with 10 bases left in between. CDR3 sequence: CASSLGVGLSGNTIYF. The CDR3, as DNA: TGTGCCAGCAGCTTAGGAGTGGGCCTCTCTGGAAACACCATATATTTT.

CDR3 sequence (DNA): TGTGCCAGCAGCCATGGTCCGACAGGGTACAATGAGCAGTTCTTC. Its translation is CASSHGPTGYNEQFF. The rearrangement links TRBV7-3 to TRBJ2-1, with 7 bases identical to TRBD1. The CDR3 totals 15 residues. Trimming at V came to 5 bases and at J to 4 bases, leaving 8 bases not matched to a gene. Germline values: CDR1 SGHTA, CDR2 FQGTGA.

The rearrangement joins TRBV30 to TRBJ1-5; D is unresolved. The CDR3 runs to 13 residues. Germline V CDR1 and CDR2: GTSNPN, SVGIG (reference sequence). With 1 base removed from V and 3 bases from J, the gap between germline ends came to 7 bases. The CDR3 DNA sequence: TGTGCCTGGAGTGAATTGAACAATCAGCCCCAGCATTTT. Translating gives CAWSELNNQPQHF.

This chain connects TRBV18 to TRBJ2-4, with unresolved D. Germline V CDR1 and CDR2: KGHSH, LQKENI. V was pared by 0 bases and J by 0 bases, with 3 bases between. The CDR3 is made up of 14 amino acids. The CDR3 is CASSPPAAKNIQYF. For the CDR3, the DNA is TGTGCCAGCTCACCACCCGCAGCCAAAAACATTCAGTACTTC. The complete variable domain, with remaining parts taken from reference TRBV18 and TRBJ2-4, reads NAGVMQNPRHLVRRRGQEARLRCSPMKGHSHVYWYRQLPEEGLKFMVYLQKENIIDESGMPKERFSAEFPKEGPSILRIQQVVRGDSAAYFCASSPPAAKNIQYFGAGTRLSVL.

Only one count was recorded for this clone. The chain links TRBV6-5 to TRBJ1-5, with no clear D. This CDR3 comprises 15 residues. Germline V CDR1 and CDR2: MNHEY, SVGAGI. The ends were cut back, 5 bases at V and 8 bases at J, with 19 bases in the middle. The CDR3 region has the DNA TGTGCCAGCAGTACTACGGGTTTCGGTTCTGAGCCCCAGCATTTT. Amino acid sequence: CASSTTGFGSEPQHF.

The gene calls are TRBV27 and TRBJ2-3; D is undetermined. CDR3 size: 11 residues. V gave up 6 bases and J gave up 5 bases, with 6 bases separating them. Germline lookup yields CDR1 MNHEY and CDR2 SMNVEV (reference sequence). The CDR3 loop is CASRLRDTQYF. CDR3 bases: TGTGCCAGCAGATTAAGAGATACGCAGTATTTT.

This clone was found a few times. The CDR3 DNA follows: TGCAGTGCTGAGAGGAACACTGAAGCTTTCTTT. This sequence encodes CSAERNTEAFF. The chain joins TRBV20-1 to TRBJ1-1; no clear D gene. Germline V gene data show CDR1 as DFQATT and CDR2 as SNEGSKA (reference sequence). This CDR3 has 11 amino acids. Trimming took off 5 bases at V and 1 base at J, with 5 bases between the two ends.

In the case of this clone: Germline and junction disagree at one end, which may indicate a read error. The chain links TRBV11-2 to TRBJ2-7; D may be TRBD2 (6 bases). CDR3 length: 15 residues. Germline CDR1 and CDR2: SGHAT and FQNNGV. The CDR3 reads CTSSLAAGPPLEQYF. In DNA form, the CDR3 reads TGTACCAGCAGCTTAGCGGCAGGGCCCCCTCTCGAGCAGTACTTC.

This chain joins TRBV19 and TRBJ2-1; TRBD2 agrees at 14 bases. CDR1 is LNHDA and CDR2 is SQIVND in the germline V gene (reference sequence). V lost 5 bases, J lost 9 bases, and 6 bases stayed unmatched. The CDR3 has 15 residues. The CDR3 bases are TGTGCCAGTAGTCCCGGGACTAGCGGGAGAGGTGAGCAGTTCTTC. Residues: CASSPGTSGRGEQFF. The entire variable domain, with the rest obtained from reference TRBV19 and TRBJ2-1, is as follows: DGGITQSPKYLFRKEGQNVTLSCEQNLNHDAMYWYRQDPGQGLRLIYYSQIVNDFQKGDIAEGYSVSREKKESFPLTVTSAQKNPTAFYLCASSPGTSGRGEQFFGPGTRLTVL.

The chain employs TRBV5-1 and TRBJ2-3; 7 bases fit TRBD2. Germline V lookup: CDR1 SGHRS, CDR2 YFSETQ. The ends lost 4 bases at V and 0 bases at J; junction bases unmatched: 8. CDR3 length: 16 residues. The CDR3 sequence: CASSPPREASTDTQYF. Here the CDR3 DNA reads TGCGCCAGCAGCCCCCCTCGGGAGGCTAGCACAGATACGCAGTATTTT.

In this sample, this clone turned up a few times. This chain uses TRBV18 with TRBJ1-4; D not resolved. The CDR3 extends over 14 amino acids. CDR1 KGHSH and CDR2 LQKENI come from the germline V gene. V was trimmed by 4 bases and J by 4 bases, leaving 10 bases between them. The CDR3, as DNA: TGTGCCAGCTCACAACAGCTTAATAATGAAAAACTGTTTTTT. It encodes CASSQQLNNEKLFF. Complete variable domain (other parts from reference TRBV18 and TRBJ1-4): NAGVMQNPRHLVRRRGQEARLRCSPMKGHSHVYWYRQLPEEGLKFMVYLQKENIIDESGMPKERFSAEFPKEGPSILRIQQVVRGDSAAYFCASSQQLNNEKLFFGSGTQLSVL.

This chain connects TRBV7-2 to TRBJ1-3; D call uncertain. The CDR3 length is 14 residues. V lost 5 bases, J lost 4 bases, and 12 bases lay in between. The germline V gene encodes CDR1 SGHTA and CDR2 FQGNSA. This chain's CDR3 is CASSPRYPGNTIYF. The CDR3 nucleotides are TGTGCCAGCAGCCCCCGTTATCCCGGAAACACCATATATTTT.

The CDR3 here is CASSLQTIVAEAFF. DNA of the CDR3: TGTGCCAGCAGCTTACAAACTATAGTGGCTGAAGCTTTCTTT. This chain joins TRBV13 and TRBJ1-1; D remains ambiguous. The germline V gene encodes CDR1 PRHDT and CDR2 FYEKMQ (reference sequence). The CDR3 has 14 residues. V dropped 2 bases and J dropped 6 bases, with 13 bases sitting between them.

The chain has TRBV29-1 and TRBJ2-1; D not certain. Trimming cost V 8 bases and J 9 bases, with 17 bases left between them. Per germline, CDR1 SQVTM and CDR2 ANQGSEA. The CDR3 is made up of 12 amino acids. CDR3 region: CSTRPGSGEQFF. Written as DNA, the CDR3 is TGCAGCACTCGCCCCGGATCCGGTGAGCAGTTCTTC.

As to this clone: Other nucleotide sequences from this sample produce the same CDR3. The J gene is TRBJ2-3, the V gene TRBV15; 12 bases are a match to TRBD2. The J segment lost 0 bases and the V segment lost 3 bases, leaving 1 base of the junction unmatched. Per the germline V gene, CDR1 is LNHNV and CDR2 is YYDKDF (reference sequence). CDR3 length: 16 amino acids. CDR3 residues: CATSRGTSGSTDTQYF. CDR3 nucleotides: TGTGCCACCAGCAGGGGGACTAGCGGGAGCACAGATACGCAGTATTTT.

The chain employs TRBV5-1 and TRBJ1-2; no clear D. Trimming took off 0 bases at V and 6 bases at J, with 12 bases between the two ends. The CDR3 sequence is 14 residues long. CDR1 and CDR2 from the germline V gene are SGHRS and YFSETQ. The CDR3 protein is CASSLDARGDGYTF. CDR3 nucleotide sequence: TGCGCCAGCAGCTTGGACGCCAGAGGAGATGGCTACACCTTC.

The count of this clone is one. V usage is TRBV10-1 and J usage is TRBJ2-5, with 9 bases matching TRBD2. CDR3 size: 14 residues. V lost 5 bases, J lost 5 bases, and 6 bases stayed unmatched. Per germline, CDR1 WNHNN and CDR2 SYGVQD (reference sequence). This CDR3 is CASSPGLAAETQYF. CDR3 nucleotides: TGCGCCAGCAGTCCGGGACTAGCTGCTGAGACCCAGTACTTC.

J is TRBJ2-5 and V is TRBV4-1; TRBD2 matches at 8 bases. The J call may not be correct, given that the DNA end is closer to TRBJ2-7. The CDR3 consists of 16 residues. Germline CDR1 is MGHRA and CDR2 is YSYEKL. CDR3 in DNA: TGCGCCAGCAGCCATTCTAGCGGGCAGAGAATCTACGAGCAGTACTTC. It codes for CASSHSSGQRIYEQYF.

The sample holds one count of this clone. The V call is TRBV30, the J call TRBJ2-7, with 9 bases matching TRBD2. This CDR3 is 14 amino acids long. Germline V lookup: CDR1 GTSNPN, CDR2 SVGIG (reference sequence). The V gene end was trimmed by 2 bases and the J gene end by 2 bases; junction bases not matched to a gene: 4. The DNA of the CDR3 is TGTGCCTGGAGTCAGGCTAGCGGGACCTACGAGCAGTACTTC. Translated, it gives CAWSQASGTYEQYF.

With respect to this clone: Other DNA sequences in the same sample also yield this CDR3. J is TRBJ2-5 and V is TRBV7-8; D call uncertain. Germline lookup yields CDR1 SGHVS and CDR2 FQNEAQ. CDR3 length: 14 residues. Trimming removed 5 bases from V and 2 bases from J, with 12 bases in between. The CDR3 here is CASSPTDLQETQYF. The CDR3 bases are TGTGCCAGCAGCCCCACGGACCTTCAAGAGACCCAGTACTTC.

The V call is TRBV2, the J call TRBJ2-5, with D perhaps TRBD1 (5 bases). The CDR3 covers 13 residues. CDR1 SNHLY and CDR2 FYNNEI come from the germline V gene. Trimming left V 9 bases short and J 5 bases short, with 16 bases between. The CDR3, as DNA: TGTGCCAGTCAGGGCGGCCTGACGGAGACCCAGTACTTC. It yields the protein CASQGGLTETQYF.